This entry lists 4 T cell receptor beta chains sequenced from one sample in a study of shared clonotypes between healthy human individuals. Profiling relied on immunoSEQ multiplex PCR, and the TCRdb table lists in-frame clones only, not all of them. The sample has approximately 350,000 clones, 90% to 98% seen once. The source material was memory CD8+ T cells sorted from blood. Subset indicated: CD45RO+ cells pooled with CCR7-negative TemRA cells. These receptors were obtained from a man aged 25-45 years in good health.

The rearrangement joins TRBV2 to TRBJ1-5, with D possibly being TRBD1 (6 bases). CDR1 and CDR2 (germline): SNHLY, FYNNEI. Trimming stripped 7 bases from V and 7 bases from J, with 14 bases between. This CDR3 contains 13 residues. The CDR3 reads CASTPGVMQPQHF. CDR3 nucleotide sequence: TGTGCCAGCACCCCAGGGGTGATGCAGCCCCAGCATTTT.

This chain links TRBV11-2 with TRBJ1-2; maybe TRBD1 (6 bases). Germline assignment: CDR1 SGHAT and CDR2 FQNNGV. This CDR3 comprises 13 residues. The germline V and J ends were trimmed by 4 bases and 2 bases, with 8 bases remaining between them. For the CDR3, the DNA is TGTGCCAGCAGCTGGGACAAAAACTATGGCTACACCTTC. Translation gives CASSWDKNYGYTF.

This chain joins TRBV2 and TRBJ2-7, with TRBD2 identical over 9 bases. Germline V CDR1 and CDR2: SNHLY, FYNNEI. The trim removed 5 bases at V and 2 bases at J, leaving 4 bases unmatched. CDR3 length equals 14 residues. The CDR3 coding sequence is TGTGCCAGCAGTCTAATAGCGGGAGCCTACGAGCAGTACTTC. This sequence encodes CASSLIAGAYEQYF.

This chain uses TRBV27 with TRBJ2-7, with TRBD2 matching over 12 bases. Germline V gene lookup returns CDR1 MNHEY and CDR2 SMNVEV (reference sequence). The CDR3 runs 15 residues. The V segment lost 6 bases and the J segment 2 bases; nucleotides outside the gene matches: 5. Here the CDR3 reads CASSPRTSGTYEQYF. The CDR3 DNA is TGTGCCAGCAGCCCAAGGACTAGCGGGACCTACGAGCAGTACTTC.